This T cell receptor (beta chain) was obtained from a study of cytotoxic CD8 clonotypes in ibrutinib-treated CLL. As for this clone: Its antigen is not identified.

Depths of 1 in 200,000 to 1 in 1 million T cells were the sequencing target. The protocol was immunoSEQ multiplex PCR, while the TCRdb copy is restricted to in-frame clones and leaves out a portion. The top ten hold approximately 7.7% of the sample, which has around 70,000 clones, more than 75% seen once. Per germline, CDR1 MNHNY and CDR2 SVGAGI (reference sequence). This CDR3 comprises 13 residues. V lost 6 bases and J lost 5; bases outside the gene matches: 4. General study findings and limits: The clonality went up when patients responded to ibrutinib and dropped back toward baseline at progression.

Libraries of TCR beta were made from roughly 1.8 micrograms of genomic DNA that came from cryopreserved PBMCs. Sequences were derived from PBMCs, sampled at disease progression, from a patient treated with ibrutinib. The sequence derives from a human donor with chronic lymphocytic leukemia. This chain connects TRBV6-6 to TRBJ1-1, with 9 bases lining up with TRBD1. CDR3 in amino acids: CASRNRGRTEAFF. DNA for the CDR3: TGTGCCAGCAGAAACAGGGGGCGGACTGAAGCTTTCTTT.